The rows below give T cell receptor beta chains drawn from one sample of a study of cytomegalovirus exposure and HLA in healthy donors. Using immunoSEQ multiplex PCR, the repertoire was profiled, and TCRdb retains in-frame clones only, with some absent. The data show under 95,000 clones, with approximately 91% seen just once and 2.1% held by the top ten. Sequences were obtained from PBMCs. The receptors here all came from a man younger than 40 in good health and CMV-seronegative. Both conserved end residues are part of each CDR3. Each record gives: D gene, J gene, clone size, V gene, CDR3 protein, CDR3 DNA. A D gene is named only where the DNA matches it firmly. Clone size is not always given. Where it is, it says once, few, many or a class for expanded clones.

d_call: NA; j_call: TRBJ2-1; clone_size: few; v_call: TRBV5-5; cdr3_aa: CASSFLNEQFF; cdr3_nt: TGTGCCAGCAGCTTTTTAAATGAGCAGTTCTTC
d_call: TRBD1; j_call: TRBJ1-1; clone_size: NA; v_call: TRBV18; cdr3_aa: CASSPENRGWTTEAFF; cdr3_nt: TGTGCCAGCTCACCAGAGAACAGGGGGTGGACCACTGAAGCTTTCTTT
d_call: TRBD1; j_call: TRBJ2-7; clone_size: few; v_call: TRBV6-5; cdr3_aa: CASSEGDSSYEQYF; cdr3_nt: TGTGCCAGCAGTGAAGGGGACAGCTCCTACGAGCAGTACTTC
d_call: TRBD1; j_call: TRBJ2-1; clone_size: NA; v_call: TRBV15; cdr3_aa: CATSQGQSSYNEQFF; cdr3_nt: TGTGCCACCAGCCAGGGACAGAGCTCCTACAATGAGCAGTTCTTC
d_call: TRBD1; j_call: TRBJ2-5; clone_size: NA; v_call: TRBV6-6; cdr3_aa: CATDGQDQETQYF; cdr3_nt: TGTGCCACCGACGGACAGGACCAAGAGACCCAGTACTTC
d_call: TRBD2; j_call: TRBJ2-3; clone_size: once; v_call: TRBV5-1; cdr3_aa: CASSSGLAGTTDTQYF; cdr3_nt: TGCGCCAGCAGCTCCGGACTAGCGGGGACCACAGATACGCAGTATTTT
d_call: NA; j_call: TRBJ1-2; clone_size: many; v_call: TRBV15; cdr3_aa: CATSRAERQSGYGYTF; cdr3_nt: TGTGCCACCAGCAGAGCTGAGCGACAGTCAGGCTATGGCTACACCTTC
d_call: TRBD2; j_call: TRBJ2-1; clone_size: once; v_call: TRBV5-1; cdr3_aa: CASSLAGGRAGEQFF; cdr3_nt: TGCGCCAGCAGCTTGGCCGGCGGGAGGGCAGGTGAGCAGTTCTTC
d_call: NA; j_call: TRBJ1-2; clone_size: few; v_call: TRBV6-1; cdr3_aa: CASSESGVDGYTF; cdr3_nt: TGTGCCAGCAGTGAATCAGGGGTCGACGGCTACACCTTC
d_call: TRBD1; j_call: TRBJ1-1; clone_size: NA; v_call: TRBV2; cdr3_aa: CASNRDSGTEAFF; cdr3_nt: TGTGCCAGCAACCGGGACAGTGGCACTGAAGCTTTCTTT
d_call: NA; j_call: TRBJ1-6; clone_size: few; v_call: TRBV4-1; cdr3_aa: CASSQDAGGSPLHF; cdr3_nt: TGCGCCAGCAGCCAAGATGCGGGCGGTTCACCCCTCCACTTT
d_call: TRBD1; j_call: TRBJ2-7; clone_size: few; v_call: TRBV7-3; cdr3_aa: CASSLGAGGRDEQYF; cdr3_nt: TGTGCCAGCAGCTTAGGGGCAGGGGGCCGAGACGAGCAGTACTTC
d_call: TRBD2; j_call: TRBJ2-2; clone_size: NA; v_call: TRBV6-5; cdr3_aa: CASSYWTSGNTGELFF; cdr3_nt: TGTGCCAGCAGTTACTGGACTAGCGGGAACACCGGGGAGCTGTTTTTT
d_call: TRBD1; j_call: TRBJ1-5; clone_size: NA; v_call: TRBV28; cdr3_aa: CASRPDRTGNQPQHF; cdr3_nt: TGTGCCAGCAGACCCGATCGGACAGGTAATCAGCCCCAGCATTTT
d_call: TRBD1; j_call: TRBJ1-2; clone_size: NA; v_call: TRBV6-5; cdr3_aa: CASSSARTGHSSYTF; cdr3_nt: TGTGCCAGCAGTTCCGCGAGGACAGGACACTCCAGCTACACCTTC
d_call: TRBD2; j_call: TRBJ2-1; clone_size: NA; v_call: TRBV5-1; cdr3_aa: CASSFAGGSPNEQFF; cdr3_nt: TGCGCCAGCAGTTTTGCGGGAGGGAGCCCCAATGAGCAGTTCTTC
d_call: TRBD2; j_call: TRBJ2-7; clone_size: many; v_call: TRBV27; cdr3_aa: CASSLVRNGMYLREGQYF; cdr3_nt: TGTGCCAGCAGTTTGGTGCGTAATGGAATGTACCTACGGGAGGGGCAGTACTTC
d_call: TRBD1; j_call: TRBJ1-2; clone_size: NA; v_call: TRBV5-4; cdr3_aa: CASRSGQALNYGYTF; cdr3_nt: TGTGCCAGCAGATCCGGACAGGCACTAAACTATGGCTACACCTTC
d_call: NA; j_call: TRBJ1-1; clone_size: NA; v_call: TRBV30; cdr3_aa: CAWRTGLDPPEAFF; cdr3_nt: TGTGCCTGGAGGACAGGTCTGGATCCCCCTGAAGCTTTCTTT
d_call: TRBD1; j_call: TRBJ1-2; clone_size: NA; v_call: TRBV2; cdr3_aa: CASSDFRGQGDYGYTF; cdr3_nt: TGTGCCAGCAGTGACTTCCGGGGACAGGGAGACTATGGCTACACCTTC
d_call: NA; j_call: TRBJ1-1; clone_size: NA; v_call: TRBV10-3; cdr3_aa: CAIMGHTNTEAFF; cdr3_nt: TGTGCCATCATGGGACACACGAACACTGAAGCTTTCTTT
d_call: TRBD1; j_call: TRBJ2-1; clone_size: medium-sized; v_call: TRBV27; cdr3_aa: CASSLTGEPYNEQFF; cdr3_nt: TGTGCCAGCAGTTTAACAGGGGAGCCCTACAATGAGCAGTTCTTC
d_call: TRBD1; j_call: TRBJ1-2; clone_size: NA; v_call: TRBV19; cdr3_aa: CASSGQGYGYTF; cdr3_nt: TGTGCCAGTAGCGGACAGGGCTATGGCTACACCTTC
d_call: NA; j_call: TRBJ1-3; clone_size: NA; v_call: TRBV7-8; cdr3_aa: CASSLGDYTIYF; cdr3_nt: TGTGCCAGCAGCTTAGGAGATTACACCATATATTTT
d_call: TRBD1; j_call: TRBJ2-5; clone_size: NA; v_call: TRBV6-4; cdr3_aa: CASRVLRQGWKETQYF; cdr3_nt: TGTGCCAGCAGGGTTTTACGACAGGGGTGGAAAGAGACCCAGTACTTC
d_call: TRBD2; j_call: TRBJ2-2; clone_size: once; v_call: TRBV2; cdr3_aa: CASSSPGTSGGANTGELFF; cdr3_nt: TGTGCCAGCAGTTCCCCCGGGACTAGCGGGGGGGCAAACACCGGGGAGCTGTTTTTT
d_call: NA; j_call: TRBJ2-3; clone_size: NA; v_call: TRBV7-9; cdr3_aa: CASSLSESFSTDTQYF; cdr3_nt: TGTGCCAGCAGCTTATCCGAGTCGTTTAGCACAGATACGCAGTATTTT
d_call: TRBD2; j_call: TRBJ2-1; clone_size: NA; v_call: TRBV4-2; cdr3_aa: CASSPTISGRVGEQFF; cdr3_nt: TGTGCCAGCAGCCCAACGATTAGCGGGAGGGTGGGTGAGCAGTTCTTC
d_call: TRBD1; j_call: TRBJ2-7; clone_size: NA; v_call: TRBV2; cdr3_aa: CASSDNILRQGHSYEQYF; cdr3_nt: TGTGCCAGCAGCGATAATATCCTCAGACAGGGGCACTCCTACGAGCAGTACTTC